Listed here is a single T cell receptor beta chain. Its target antigen remains unknown. No base quality information exists; no much larger clone differs at one position. Sequencing relied on an Illumina NovaSeq 6000. Using 5'RACE with constant-segment primers, TCRalpha and TCRbeta cDNA libraries were constructed, with sample barcodes and unique molecular identifiers added in the process. RNA was extracted from every sample with Trizol reagent. Library amplification was performed in two PCR steps, and a second sample barcode and Illumina TruSeq adapters were introduced in the second step. Sequencing of libraries was performed on an Illumina NovaSeq with 2 x 150 bp paired-end reads. The authors processed their data as follows. The reads were demultiplexed and collapsed into UMI-guided consensus sequences using migec v1.2.7. With mixcr v2.1.11, UMI consensuses were aligned to TRA and TRB V and J templates and assembled into clonotypes. Clonotypes were classified as expanded or contracted when called significant by both edgeR and NoisET, with noise models trained on biological replicates. For edgeR calls, the cutoffs were a false discovery rate-adjusted p below 0.01 and a log2 fold-change threshold of 1. PCA with hierarchical clustering of max-normalized trajectories of the 1000 most abundant clonotypes was used as exploratory dynamics analysis. Separately sequenced CD4+ and CD8+ repertoires were used to assign the CD4 or CD8 phenotype of responding clones. TCRdb itself trimmed the public reads at Q25 with fastp, ran MiXCR and retained productive beta chains. Rows matching on CDR3 protein sequence are summarized as one entry with the most common DNA and genes. TCRdb's processing, not the study's, gives the V and J calls here. The sample yields 450,000 or so distinct CDR3 sequences; 20% to 25% were counted once. Around 13% of the sample lies in the top ten.

This sample is part of a study of T-cell memory formation after mild COVID-19 (dated by TCRdb to about 2021). Notes on the research overall: Most TCR sequence clusters were specific to one of the two donors. Two young, previously healthy adult volunteers, one female and one male, were included in the cohort. In a couple of donors, T-cell clones that expanded and contracted after mild COVID-19 were tracked by sequencing TCRalpha and TCRbeta repertoires over time. General conclusions and limits of the study: Whether the second-wave clones peaking on day 37 were SARS-CoV-2 specific was not confirmed. The study covered only two mild cases, and larger cohorts including severe cases with pre-infection samples were considered necessary. Some responding clones were found in pre-infection memory, which suggests that pre-existing cross-reactive memory T cells took part in the SARS-CoV-2 response. Contracting CD4+ clones turned up mainly in the CM and EM memory subsets, whereas EMRA was where CD8+ clones were enriched. Clones contracting from day 15 to 85 had balanced CD4/CD8 phenotypes, while a second wave expanding from day 15 to 37 was biased towards CD4+.

V is cut by 0 bases and J by 5 bases, and the space between the germline ends is 11 bases. Measured from the cysteine to the phenylalanine, the CDR3 is 14 residues long. Only CDR3 DNA remains: 42 bases, in frame from the first base. The germline V gene sets CDR1 to ENHRY and CDR2 to SYGVKD. Ficoll-Paque density gradient centrifugation was used to isolate PBMCs. The sequenced sample consisted of PBMCs or a T cell subset sorted from them (not recorded which). The TCR sequence derives from an adult woman who had mild COVID-19 (a few samples of this study predate the infection). The sample titles of this study are shuffled in the database, so cell type and time point are left out; the donor was told from shared clones. Recombination connected TRBV10-3 to TRBJ2-7; the D gene identity is not certain. At the DNA level, the sequence is TGTGCCATCAGTGAGTCATATAACCCTCACGAGCAGTACTTC. Its product reads: CAISESYNPHEQYF.